This entry lists 10 T cell receptor beta chains sequenced from one sample in a study of shared clonotypes between healthy human individuals. Sequenced by immunoSEQ multiplex PCR; TCRdb stores in-frame clones only, minus some. The sample lists about 1.1 million clones; around 78% were seen once. The specimen was memory CD4+ T cells from PBMCs. Sample subset: CD45RA-negative fraction. The receptors were sampled from a man younger than 35 in good health. Some clones in this sample may be carry-over from other donors' samples.

V and J are TRBV9 and TRBJ2-7; TRBD2 agrees at 9 bases. The junction had 3 bases not matched to a gene; V was cut back by 0 bases and J by 2 bases. Germline values: CDR1 SGDLS, CDR2 YYNGEE. This CDR3 is built from 15 residues. DNA of the CDR3: TGTGCCAGCAGCGTAGGACTAGCGGAGGCCTACGAGCAGTACTTC. It codes for CASSVGLAEAYEQYF.

V usage is TRBV7-2 and J usage is TRBJ2-3, with TRBD1 matching over 9 bases. The germline gives CDR1 SGHTA, CDR2 FQGNSA. This CDR3 spans 15 amino acids. V dropped 5 bases and J dropped 3; count of bases not matched to a gene: 6. The CDR3 bases are TGTGCCAGCAGCCTTGGACAGGGGTATACAGATACGCAGTATTTT. Residues: CASSLGQGYTDTQYF.

A few counts support this clone. This sequence joins TRBV7-9 and TRBJ1-1; D call uncertain. Germline values: CDR1 SEHNR, CDR2 FQNEAQ (reference sequence). V lost 5 bases, J lost 5 bases, and 12 bases lay in between. This CDR3 has 13 amino acids. The chain's CDR3 is CASSARTETEAFF. The CDR3 DNA follows: TGTGCCAGCAGCGCCCGGACTGAGACTGAAGCTTTCTTT. The entire variable domain, with the rest obtained from reference TRBV7-9 and TRBJ1-1, is as follows: DTGVSQNPRHKITKRGQNVTFRCDPISEHNRLYWYRQTLGQGPEFLTYFQNEAQLEKSRLLSDRFSAERPKGSFSTLEIQRTEQGDSAMYLCASSARTETEAFFGQGTRLTVV.

V is TRBV28 and J is TRBJ1-2; a weak D match, TRBD1 (6 bases). Germline V gene data show CDR1 as MDHEN and CDR2 as SYDVKM. The CDR3 runs to 14 residues. V lost 5 bases and J 4 bases, leaving 14 bases between the germline ends. As DNA, the CDR3 is TGTGCCAGCAGTGGACAGACAAACCGCTATGGCTACACCTTC. Its translation is CASSGQTNRYGYTF.

This clone was counted a single time. This chain links TRBV11-2 with TRBJ2-7; TRBD1 matches at 9 bases. CDR3 size: 15 residues. Per germline, CDR1 SGHAT and CDR2 FQNNGV. V lost 5 bases, J lost 2 bases, and 7 bases stayed unmatched. DNA of the CDR3: TGTGCCAGCAGCCGCGGACAGGGGATGCCCTACGAGCAGTACTTC. Its translation: CASSRGQGMPYEQYF. The variable domain in full, with the rest retrieved from reference TRBV11-2 and TRBJ2-7, is EAGVAQSPRYKIIEKRQSVAFWCNPISGHATLYWYQQILGQGPKLLIQFQNNGVVDDSQLPKDRFSAERLKGVDSTLKIQPAKLEDSAVYLCASSRGQGMPYEQYFGPGTRLTVT.

The J gene is TRBJ2-3, the V gene TRBV27; TRBD2 might be the D (6 bases). Trimming pared 5 bases from V and 2 bases from J, leaving 11 bases between. Germline loops: CDR1 MNHEY, CDR2 SMNVEV (reference sequence). The CDR3 consists of 14 residues. CDR3: CASSGDSSTDTQYF. Written as DNA, the CDR3 is TGTGCCAGCAGTGGGGACTCTTCCACAGATACGCAGTATTTT.

This chain connects TRBV2 to TRBJ2-6; D remains unclear. Germline CDR1 reads SNHLY; CDR2 reads FYNNEI. With 8 bases removed from V and 4 bases from J, the gap between germline ends came to 12 bases. The CDR3 length is 14 residues. This CDR3 reads CASHPARGANVLTF. The CDR3, as DNA: TGTGCCAGCCACCCGGCGCGAGGGGCCAACGTCCTGACTTTC. Full variable domain (missing parts from reference TRBV2 and TRBJ2-6): EPEVTQTPSHQVTQMGQEVILRCVPISNHLYFYWYRQILGQKVEFLVSFYNNEISEKSEIFDDQFSVERPDGSNFTLKIRSTKLEDSAMYFCASHPARGANVLTFGAGSRLTVL.

This CDR3 reads CASSLGGSGDEQFF. For the CDR3, the DNA is TGCGCCAGCAGCTTGGGCGGGAGTGGTGATGAGCAGTTCTTC. The chain links TRBV5-1 to TRBJ2-1; 7 nucleotides agree with TRBD2. The CDR3 runs 14 residues. Germline CDR1 is SGHRS and CDR2 is YFSETQ. The ends lost 0 bases at V and 8 bases at J; junction bases unmatched: 5.

This chain uses TRBV28 with TRBJ2-7; 11 bases match TRBD2. This CDR3 is 18 amino acids long. The V gene's germline CDR1 is MDHEN and CDR2 SYDVKM. Trimming took 6 bases from V and 0 from J; bases not matched to a gene: 13. The CDR3 is CASSPSSGRPRSSYEQYF. CDR3 DNA sequence: TGTGCCAGCAGCCCCTCTAGCGGGAGGCCCCGGAGCTCCTACGAGCAGTACTTC.

This clone appeared a single time. The chain combines TRBV5-1 with TRBJ2-3; D gene uncertain. Germline CDR1 and CDR2: SGHRS and YFSETQ. V was cut by 5 bases and J by 4 bases, with 11 bases left in between. CDR3 length equals 13 residues. The CDR3 loop is CASRDLQSDTQYF. The CDR3 region has the DNA TGCGCCAGCAGGGATCTACAATCAGATACGCAGTATTTT.